The rows below give T cell receptor beta chains drawn from one sample of a study of blood T cell repertoires in COVID-19. Using immunoSEQ multiplex PCR, the repertoire was profiled, and TCRdb retains in-frame clones only, with some absent. This sample has approximately 96,000 clones; about 90% occur once, and the top ten carry 4% to 5%. Specimen: peripheral blood. These receptors originate from a human donor with COVID-19, enrolled during active disease. The donor label of this sample is uncertain. The CDR3 runs from the conserved cysteine through the conserved F or W. Each record gives: clone size, V gene, D gene, J gene, CDR3 protein, CDR3 DNA. The D gene is left open where the match is weak. Rows may omit the clone size; those that give it use once, few, many or a size class.

size: .; V: TRBV9; D: .; J: TRBJ2-2; CDR3: CASSVAPQMKAGELFF; DNA: TGTGCCAGCAGCGTAGCTCCACAGATGAAAGCCGGGGAGCTGTTTTTT
size: .; V: TRBV5-1; D: .; J: TRBJ2-2; CDR3: CASSGAIGSGELFF; DNA: TGCGCCAGCAGCGGGGCAATCGGGTCCGGGGAGCTGTTTTTT
size: .; V: TRBV2; D: .; J: TRBJ2-5; CDR3: CASSKMHPGVQETQYF; DNA: TGTGCCAGCAGTAAAATGCACCCCGGGGTTCAAGAGACCCAGTACTTC
size: .; V: TRBV10-3; D: .; J: TRBJ2-3; CDR3: CAISAIDTQYF; DNA: TGTGCCATCAGCGCTATAGATACGCAGTATTTT
size: .; V: TRBV5-1; D: TRBD1; J: TRBJ2-2; CDR3: CASSLFTGGGYGELFF; DNA: TGCGCCAGCAGCTTGTTCACAGGGGGCGGTTACGGGGAGCTGTTTTTT
size: .; V: TRBV6-5; D: .; J: TRBJ1-1; CDR3: CASNPTDGRRTEAFF; DNA: TGTGCCAGCAATCCCACCGACGGGAGGAGGACTGAAGCTTTCTTT
size: .; V: TRBV2; D: .; J: TRBJ2-1; CDR3: CASSSGTLGGEQFF; DNA: TGTGCCAGCAGTTCCGGGACTCTTGGTGGTGAGCAGTTCTTC
size: .; V: TRBV5-5; D: .; J: TRBJ2-2; CDR3: CASSLVAGELFF; DNA: TGTGCCAGCAGCTTGGTCGCCGGGGAGCTGTTTTTT
size: .; V: TRBV4-1; D: TRBD1; J: TRBJ1-3; CDR3: CASSQERTGSSGNTIYF; DNA: TGCGCCAGCAGCCAAGAAAGGACAGGGAGCTCTGGAAACACCATATATTTT
size: .; V: TRBV27; D: .; J: TRBJ2-1; CDR3: CASSLWLGAYNEQFF; DNA: TGTGCCAGCAGTTTATGGTTAGGGGCCTACAATGAGCAGTTCTTC
size: once; V: TRBV30; D: .; J: TRBJ2-2; CDR3: CAWSLTGNTGELFF; DNA: TGTGCCTGGAGCCTGACAGGGAACACCGGGGAGCTGTTTTTT
size: few; V: TRBV6-5; D: .; J: TRBJ2-3; CDR3: CASSKGRRTDTQYF; DNA: TGTGCCAGCAGCAAGGGGCGAAGGACAGATACGCAGTATTTT
size: .; V: TRBV4-2; D: .; J: TRBJ2-2; CDR3: CASSQPASATGELFF; DNA: TGTGCCAGCAGCCAACCGGCTAGCGCCACCGGGGAGCTGTTTTTT
size: .; V: TRBV7-8; D: .; J: TRBJ1-6; CDR3: CASSLAPAGSPLHF; DNA: TGTGCCAGCAGCTTAGCTCCGGCGGGTTCACCCCTCCACTTT
size: .; V: TRBV2; D: .; J: TRBJ1-1; CDR3: CASSERGVNTEAFF; DNA: TGTGCCAGCAGTGAAAGAGGAGTTAACACTGAAGCTTTCTTT
size: .; V: TRBV13; D: .; J: TRBJ2-1; CDR3: CASSLTGGDNEQFF; DNA: TGTGCCAGCAGCTTAACAGGGGGGGACAATGAGCAGTTCTTC
size: .; V: TRBV7-9; D: .; J: TRBJ1-2; CDR3: CASSLGGRNYGYTF; DNA: TGTGCCAGCAGCTTAGGGGGCCGTAACTATGGCTACACCTTC
size: .; V: TRBV7-9; D: TRBD1; J: TRBJ2-2; CDR3: CASSLRGPNTGELFF; DNA: TGTGCCAGCAGCCTCAGGGGGCCGAACACCGGGGAGCTGTTTTTT
size: .; V: TRBV3-1/TRBV3-2; D: .; J: TRBJ2-2; CDR3: CASSHLAVKGELFF; DNA: TGTGCCAGCAGCCACCTAGCTGTCAAAGGGGAGCTGTTTTTT
size: .; V: TRBV18; D: .; J: TRBJ1-1; CDR3: CASSPTPGGNTEAFF; DNA: TGTGCCAGCTCACCCACACCGGGGGGGAACACTGAAGCTTTCTTT
size: .; V: TRBV5-1; D: TRBD2; J: TRBJ2-7; CDR3: CASSLVAGGPSYEQYF; DNA: TGCGCCAGCAGCTTGGTGGCGGGGGGGCCTTCCTACGAGCAGTACTTC
size: .; V: TRBV4-2; D: TRBD1; J: TRBJ1-2; CDR3: CASSAGQSYGYTF; DNA: TGTGCCAGCAGCGCGGGACAGAGCTATGGCTACACCTTC
size: .; V: TRBV28; D: .; J: TRBJ1-1; CDR3: CASSLSRGAPNTEAFF; DNA: TGTGCCAGCAGTTTAAGTCGCGGGGCGCCGAACACTGAAGCTTTCTTT
size: .; V: TRBV30; D: .; J: TRBJ1-1; CDR3: CAWRTVEAFF; DNA: TGTGCCTGGAGAACAGTTGAAGCTTTCTTT
size: .; V: TRBV6-5; D: .; J: TRBJ2-7; CDR3: CASSYSYRDEQYF; DNA: TGTGCCAGCAGTTACTCTTATCGGGACGAGCAGTACTTC
size: .; V: TRBV28; D: TRBD1; J: TRBJ1-6; CDR3: CASSSGQPALHF; DNA: TGTGCCAGCAGTTCGGGACAGCCTGCCCTCCACTTT
size: .; V: TRBV19; D: TRBD1; J: TRBJ1-5; CDR3: CASSGTGSNQPQHF; DNA: TGTGCCAGTAGTGGGACAGGGAGCAATCAGCCCCAGCATTTT
size: few; V: TRBV7-9; D: TRBD1; J: TRBJ1-1; CDR3: CASSRYPWLWDRVPTEAFF; DNA: TGTGCCAGCAGCCGATACCCGTGGTTATGGGACAGGGTCCCCACTGAAGCTTTCTTT
size: .; V: TRBV19; D: TRBD1; J: TRBJ1-2; CDR3: CASSTTGKLYGYTF; DNA: TGTGCCAGTAGCACGACAGGGAAACTCTATGGCTACACCTTC
size: .; V: TRBV5-1; D: .; J: TRBJ1-2; CDR3: CASSLARGGAPNYGYTF; DNA: TGCGCCAGCAGCTTGGCGAGGGGGGGCGCCCCTAACTATGGCTACACCTTC
size: .; V: TRBV27; D: .; J: TRBJ1-3; CDR3: CASSSRRDGNTIYF; DNA: TGTGCCAGCAGTTCAAGGAGGGACGGAAACACCATATATTTT
size: .; V: TRBV2; D: TRBD1; J: TRBJ1-4; CDR3: CASSLDRGEEKLFF; DNA: TGTGCCAGCAGTTTGGACAGGGGGGAAGAAAAACTGTTTTTT
size: .; V: TRBV5-1; D: .; J: TRBJ1-2; CDR3: CASSLGTVPPGYTF; DNA: TGCGCCAGCAGCTTGGGGACAGTCCCCCCTGGCTACACCTTC
size: .; V: TRBV30; D: .; J: TRBJ1-5; CDR3: CAWSGENNQPQHF; DNA: TGTGCCTGGAGTGGGGAGAACAATCAGCCCCAGCATTTT
size: .; V: TRBV27; D: TRBD2; J: TRBJ2-7; CDR3: CASSMDRGGGEQYF; DNA: TGTGCCAGCAGTATGGACCGCGGGGGAGGGGAGCAGTACTTC
size: .; V: TRBV11-3; D: TRBD2; J: TRBJ2-1; CDR3: CASSEIAGGSNEQFF; DNA: TGTGCCAGCAGTGAAATAGCGGGAGGCAGCAATGAGCAGTTCTTC